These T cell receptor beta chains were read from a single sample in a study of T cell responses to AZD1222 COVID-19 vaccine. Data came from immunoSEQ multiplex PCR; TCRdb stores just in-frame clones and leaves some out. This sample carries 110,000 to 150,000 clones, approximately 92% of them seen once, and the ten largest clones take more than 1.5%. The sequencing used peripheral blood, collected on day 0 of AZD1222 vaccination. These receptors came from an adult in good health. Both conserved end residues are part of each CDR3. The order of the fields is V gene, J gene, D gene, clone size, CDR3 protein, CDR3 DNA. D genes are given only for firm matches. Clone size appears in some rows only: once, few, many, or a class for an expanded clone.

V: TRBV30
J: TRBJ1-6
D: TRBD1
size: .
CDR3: CAWSADREGSPLHF
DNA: TGTGCCTGGAGTGCCGACAGGGAGGGTTCACCCCTCCACTTT

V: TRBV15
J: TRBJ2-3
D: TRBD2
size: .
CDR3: CATSRNLAGGGADTQYF
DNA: TGTGCCACCAGCAGAAATCTAGCGGGGGGTGGCGCAGATACGCAGTATTTT

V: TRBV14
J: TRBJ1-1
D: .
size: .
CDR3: CASSQDRSGRSGAFF
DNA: TGTGCCAGCAGCCAAGATCGGTCCGGACGGAGTGGAGCTTTCTTT

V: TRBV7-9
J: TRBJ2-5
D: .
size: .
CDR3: CASSHRAPRGETQYF
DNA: TGTGCCAGCAGCCACCGGGCCCCCCGGGGCGAGACCCAGTACTTC

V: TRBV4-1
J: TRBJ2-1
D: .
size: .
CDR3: CASSQEGPLFYNEQFF
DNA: TGCGCCAGCAGCCAAGAGGGCCCTCTGTTCTACAATGAGCAGTTCTTC

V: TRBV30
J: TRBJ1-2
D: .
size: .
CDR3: CAWSVGQANYGYTF
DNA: TGTGCCTGGAGTGTTGGCCAGGCCAACTATGGCTACACCTTC

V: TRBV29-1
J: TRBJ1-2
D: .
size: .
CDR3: CSVEAADNYGYTF
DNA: TGCAGCGTTGAGGCAGCTGATAACTATGGCTACACCTTC

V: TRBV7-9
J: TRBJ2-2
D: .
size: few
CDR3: CASSYGEGAARSTGELFF
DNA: TGTGCCAGCAGCTACGGGGAGGGGGCAGCCCGGAGCACCGGGGAGCTGTTTTTT

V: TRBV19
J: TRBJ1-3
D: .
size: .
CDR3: CASSRPGRGNTIYF
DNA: TGTGCCAGTAGTCGACCTGGAAGAGGAAACACCATATATTTT

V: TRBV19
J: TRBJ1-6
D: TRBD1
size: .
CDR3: CASSATGVNSPLHF
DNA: TGTGCCAGTAGTGCGACAGGGGTGAATTCACCCCTCCACTTT

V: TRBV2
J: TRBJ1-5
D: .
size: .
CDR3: CASSEGRGPQHF
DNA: TGTGCCAGCAGTGAGGGGCGAGGGCCCCAGCATTTT

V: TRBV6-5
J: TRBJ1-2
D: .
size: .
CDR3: CASSYSPANYGYTF
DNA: TGTGCCAGCAGTTACTCCCCAGCTAACTATGGCTACACCTTC

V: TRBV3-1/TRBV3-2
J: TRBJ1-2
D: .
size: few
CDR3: CASSQLSGTANYGYTF
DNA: TGTGCCAGCAGCCAACTTAGCGGGACGGCTAACTATGGCTACACCTTC

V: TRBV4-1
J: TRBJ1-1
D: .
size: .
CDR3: CASSQDRGAVEAFF
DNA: TGCGCCAGCAGCCAAGATCGGGGGGCAGTTGAAGCTTTCTTT

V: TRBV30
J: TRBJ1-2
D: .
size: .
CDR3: CAWNRDYGYTF
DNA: TGTGCCTGGAACCGAGACTATGGCTACACCTTC

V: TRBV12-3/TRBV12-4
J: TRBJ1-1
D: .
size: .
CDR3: CASIRDREAFF
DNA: TGTGCCAGCATCCGGGACCGTGAAGCTTTCTTT